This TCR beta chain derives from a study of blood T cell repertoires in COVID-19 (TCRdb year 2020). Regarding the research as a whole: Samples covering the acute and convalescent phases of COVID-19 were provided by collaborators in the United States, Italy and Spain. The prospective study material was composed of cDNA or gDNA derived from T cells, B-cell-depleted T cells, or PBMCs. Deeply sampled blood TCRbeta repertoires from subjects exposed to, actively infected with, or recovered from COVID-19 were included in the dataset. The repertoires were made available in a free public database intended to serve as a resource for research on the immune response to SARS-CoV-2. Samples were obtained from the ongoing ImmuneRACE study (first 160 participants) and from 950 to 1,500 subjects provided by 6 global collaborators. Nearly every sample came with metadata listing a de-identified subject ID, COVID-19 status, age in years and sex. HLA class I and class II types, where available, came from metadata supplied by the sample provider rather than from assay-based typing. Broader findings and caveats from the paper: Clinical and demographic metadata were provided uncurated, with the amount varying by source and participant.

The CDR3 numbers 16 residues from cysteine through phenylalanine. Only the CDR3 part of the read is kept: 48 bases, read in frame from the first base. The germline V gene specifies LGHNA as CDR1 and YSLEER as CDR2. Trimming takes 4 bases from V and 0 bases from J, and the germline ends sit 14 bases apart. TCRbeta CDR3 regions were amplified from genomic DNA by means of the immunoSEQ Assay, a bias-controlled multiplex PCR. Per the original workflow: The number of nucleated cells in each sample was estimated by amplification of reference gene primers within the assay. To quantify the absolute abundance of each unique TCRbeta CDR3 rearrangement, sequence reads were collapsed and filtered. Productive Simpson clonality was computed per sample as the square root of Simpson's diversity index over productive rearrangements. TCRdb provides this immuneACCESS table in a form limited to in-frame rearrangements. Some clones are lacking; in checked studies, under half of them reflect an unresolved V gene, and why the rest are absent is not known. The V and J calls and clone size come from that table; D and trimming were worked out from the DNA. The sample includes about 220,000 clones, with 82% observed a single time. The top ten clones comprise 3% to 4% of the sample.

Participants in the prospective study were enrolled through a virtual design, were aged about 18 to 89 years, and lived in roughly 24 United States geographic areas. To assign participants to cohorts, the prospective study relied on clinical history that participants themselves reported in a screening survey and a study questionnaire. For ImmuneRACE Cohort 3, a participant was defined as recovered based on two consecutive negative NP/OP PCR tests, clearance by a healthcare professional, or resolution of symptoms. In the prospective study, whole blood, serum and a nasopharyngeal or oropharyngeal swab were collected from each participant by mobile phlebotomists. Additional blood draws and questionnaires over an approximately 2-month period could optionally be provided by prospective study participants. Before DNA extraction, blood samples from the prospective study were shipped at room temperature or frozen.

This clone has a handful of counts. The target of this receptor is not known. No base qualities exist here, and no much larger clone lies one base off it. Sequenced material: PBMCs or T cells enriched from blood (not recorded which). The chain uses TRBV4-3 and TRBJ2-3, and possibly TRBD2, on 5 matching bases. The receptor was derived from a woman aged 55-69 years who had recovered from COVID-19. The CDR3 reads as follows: CASSPGPRLSTDTQYF. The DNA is TGCGCCAGCAGCCCAGGACCGAGACTAAGCACAGATACGCAGTATTTT.